This TCR beta chain was recorded in a study of T cell responses to AZD1222 COVID-19 vaccine. Whole-study context: Pooled samples include second doses given at about 4 or 12 weeks.

Here immunoSEQ multiplex PCR was the method, and the copy in TCRdb shows in-frame clones only, minus some. Among approximately 84,000 clones listed, over 75% were seen once. Germline V gives CDR1 SNHLY, CDR2 FYNNEI. V was clipped by 5 bases and J by 6 bases, with 16 bases between them. This CDR3 region has 15 residues. In regard to this clone: Antigen specificity is unknown.

Whole-study results and caveats: In the spike-specific TCR repertoire, nearly half reportedly target unmutated variant regions. Regions 160-218 and 743-854 dominated among vaccine-associated CD4 TCRs spanning spike. Clonal diversity was possibly underestimated, and the donors were mostly white British, with more females.

The source material was peripheral blood, sampled on day 0 of AZD1222 vaccination. The sequence was obtained from an adult in good health. The gene calls are TRBV2 and TRBJ2-2; no clear D. CDR3 region: CASSKILVTPGELFF. CDR3 bases: TGTGCCAGCAGTAAAATCCTAGTTACCCCCGGGGAGCTGTTTTTT.